These 22 T cell receptor beta chains share one sample of origin, sequenced in a study of shared clonotypes between healthy human individuals (dated by TCRdb to the early 2020s). The method behind the library was the immunoSEQ multiplex PCR assay. What TCRdb holds here is the immuneACCESS table cut down to in-frame rearrangements. Part of the clones is not present; checked against another copy, under half of the missing clones reflect an unresolved V gene, and the others are unexplained. The sample includes 800,000 to 950,000 clones, with 96% observed a single time. In total, the top ten clones hold under 0.3% of the sample. CD8 naive samples were CD45RO-negative cells positively selected for CCR7, giving a CD45RA+CCR7+ population that excluded TemRA cells. The sample taken for sequencing was naive CD8+ T cells sorted from blood. According to the study, the label for this sample's cell subset or site signals: CD45RA+CCR7+. Receptors were obtained from a man aged 25 to 45 in good health.

The chain has TRBV7-8 and TRBJ2-3; tentative D call: TRBD1 (6 bases). The V gene's germline CDR1 is SGHVS and CDR2 FQNEAQ. Trimming took 1 base from V and 0 from J, leaving 8 bases between them. The CDR3 has 15 amino acids. This chain's CDR3 is CASSLGTVSTDTQYF. In DNA form, the CDR3 reads TGTGCCAGCAGCTTAGGGACAGTAAGCACAGATACGCAGTATTTT. Full variable domain (rest looked up from reference TRBV7-8 and TRBJ2-3): GAGVSQSPRYKVAKRGQDVALRCDPISGHVSLFWYQQALGQGPEFLTYFQNEAQLDKSGLPSDRFFAERPEGSVSTLKIQRTQQEDSAVYLCASSLGTVSTDTQYFGPGTRLTVL.

The chain uses TRBV6-1 and TRBJ2-2; 12 positions match TRBD2. J lost 1 base, V lost 2 bases, and 5 bases had no gene match. Germline V lookup: CDR1 MNHNS, CDR2 SASEGT. The CDR3 runs to 18 residues. CDR3 loop: CASSERTSGVLNTGELFF. The CDR3 DNA sequence: TGTGCCAGCAGTGAAAGGACTAGCGGGGTATTGAACACCGGGGAGCTGTTTTTT.

This chain links TRBV5-1 with TRBJ2-1; the match to TRBD2 covers 10 bases. The CDR3 runs 16 residues. With V trimmed by 1 base and J by 3 bases, 4 bases remained unmatched. The germline V gene encodes CDR1 SGHRS and CDR2 YFSETQ. CDR3 residues: CASSLWTSGDYNEQFF. As DNA, the CDR3 is TGCGCCAGCAGCTTGTGGACTAGCGGAGACTACAATGAGCAGTTCTTC.

The chain links TRBV7-8 to TRBJ2-1; 7 bases line up with TRBD2. Germline-derived CDR1 and CDR2 are SGHVS and FQNEAQ. After removal of 5 bases from V and 5 bases from J, the junction contained 9 bases not matched to a gene. The CDR3 totals 15 residues. CDR3 sequence reads: CASSRTRDGDNEQFF. The CDR3 DNA is TGTGCCAGCAGCAGGACTAGGGATGGCGACAATGAGCAGTTCTTC. The variable domain in full, completed from reference TRBV7-8 and TRBJ2-1, reads GAGVSQSPRYKVAKRGQDVALRCDPISGHVSLFWYQQALGQGPEFLTYFQNEAQLDKSGLPSDRFFAERPEGSVSTLKIQRTQQEDSAVYLCASSRTRDGDNEQFFGPGTRLTVL.

The chain recombines TRBV18 with TRBJ1-3; possible D gene TRBD1, 5 bases. This CDR3 is built from 18 residues. Trimming stripped 0 bases from V and 0 bases from J, with 15 bases between. Germline V gives CDR1 KGHSH, CDR2 LQKENI. The chain's CDR3 is CASSPPVSQGHSGNTIYF. The CDR3, as DNA: TGTGCCAGCTCACCACCGGTCAGTCAGGGTCACTCTGGAAACACCATATATTTT.

The chain couples TRBV19 to TRBJ2-7, with D tentatively TRBD1 or TRBD2 (5 bases each). Trimming removed 5 bases at V and 2 bases at J, with 16 bases between. The CDR3 is 15 residues long. CDR1 and CDR2 from the germline V gene are LNHDA and SQIVND (reference sequence). The DNA for the CDR3 is TGTGCCAGTAGTCCACGGGACCCGCGAGCCTACGAGCAGTACTTC. The encoded protein is CASSPRDPRAYEQYF.

This chain joins TRBV5-4 and TRBJ2-2; D not certain. V was clipped by 1 base and J by 1 base, with 8 bases between them. The germline gives CDR1 SGHNT, CDR2 YYREEE (reference sequence). CDR3 length: 15 residues. DNA for the CDR3: TGTGCCAGCAGCTTGCCTGACTTGAACACCGGGGAGCTGTTTTTT. It is translated as CASSLPDLNTGELFF.

The chain employs TRBV7-6 and TRBJ2-3, with TRBD2 identical over 9 bases. Germline values: CDR1 SGHVS, CDR2 FNYEAQ. The V and J ends lost 1 base and 2 bases, in that order; junction bases with no gene match: 16. This CDR3 is built from 20 residues. CDR3 residues: CASSLVLETSGFTPTDTQYF. DNA for the CDR3: TGTGCCAGCAGCTTAGTTCTCGAGACTAGCGGTTTTACCCCCACAGATACGCAGTATTTT.

J is TRBJ2-2 and V is TRBV9; 14 bases fit TRBD2. Looked up from germline, CDR1 is SGDLS and CDR2 is YYNGEE. This CDR3 contains 18 residues. J gave up 4 bases and V 3 bases, and 8 bases lay outside the gene matches. The CDR3 DNA reads TGTGCCAGCAGCGATAGACTAGCGGGAGGGCGGTTCACCGGGGAGCTGTTTTTT. Translated, it gives CASSDRLAGGRFTGELFF.

The J gene is TRBJ2-5, the V gene TRBV9; possible D gene TRBD2, 5 bases. Trimming shortened V by 3 bases and J by 3 bases, and 21 bases separated the two germline ends. The V gene's germline CDR1 is SGDLS and CDR2 YYNGEE. CDR3 size: 17 residues. The CDR3 nucleotides read TGTGCCAGCAGCGGGGCGCCCCCTTCGGTGGGAGAAGAGACCCAGTACTTC. Protein product: CASSGAPPSVGEETQYF. Complete variable domain (other parts from reference TRBV9 and TRBJ2-5): DSGVTQTPKHLITATGQRVTLRCSPRSGDLSVYWYQQSLDQGLQFLIQYYNGEERAKGNILERFSAQQFPDLHSELNLSSLELGDSALYFCASSGAPPSVGEETQYFGPGTRLLVL.

This clone has only a few counts. V gene TRBV7-3 combines with J gene TRBJ2-4; 9 bases are shared with TRBD1. V trimming: 5 bases; J trimming: 8 bases; junction bases outside the gene matches: 7. The CDR3 contains 14 residues. The germline gives CDR1 SGHTA, CDR2 FQGTGA. The CDR3 loop is CASSEGQGHHIQYF. Written as DNA, the CDR3 is TGTGCCAGCAGCGAGGGACAGGGTCATCACATTCAGTACTTC.

This chain connects TRBV5-4 to TRBJ2-7; tentatively, D is TRBD2 (6 bases). The CDR3 loop spans 14 amino acids. Deletions cut 2 bases from V and 2 bases from J, with 11 bases between. Germline CDR1 and CDR2: SGHNT and YYREEE (reference sequence). As DNA, the CDR3 is TGTGCCAGCAGCTTCTTTGCGGGACCCTACGAGCAGTACTTC. This translates into CASSFFAGPYEQYF. The whole variable domain, remainder taken from reference TRBV5-4 and TRBJ2-7, is ETGVTQSPTHLIKTRGQQVTLRCSSQSGHNTVSWYQQALGQGPQFIFQYYREEENGRGNFPPRFSGLQFPNYSSELNVNALELDDSALYLCASSFFAGPYEQYFGPGTRLTVT.

About this clone: Different DNA sequences within this sample yield the same CDR3. The chain joins TRBV15 to TRBJ1-5; unclear D gene. CDR3 length: 14 amino acids. Germline V gene sequence: CDR1 LNHNV, CDR2 YYDKDF (reference sequence). Trimming removed 0 bases from V and 7 bases from J, with 10 bases in between. The CDR3, as DNA: TGTGCCACCAGCAGAGATCGGGCGGGACAGCCCCAGCATTTT. Translating it yields CATSRDRAGQPQHF.

Concerning this clone itself: This same CDR3 is encoded by further DNA sequences in the sample. The chain couples TRBV29-1 to TRBJ2-1; 10 bases match TRBD2. This CDR3 region has 14 residues. V lost 2 bases and J lost 7; bases outside the gene matches: 5. Germline V gives CDR1 SQVTM, CDR2 ANQGSEA. The CDR3 DNA reads TGCAGCGTTGAACTAGCGGGAGCGGGTAATGAGCAGTTCTTC. Translating it yields CSVELAGAGNEQFF.

Turning to this clone: Other DNA sequences in this sample translate to the same CDR3. CDR3 nucleotide sequence: TGTGCCAGTAGTATCGGACAGGGGGCCTACGAGCAGTACTTC. It codes for CASSIGQGAYEQYF. V is TRBV19 and J is TRBJ2-7; TRBD1 matches at 10 bases. This CDR3 region has 14 residues. Germline values: CDR1 LNHDA, CDR2 SQIVND (reference sequence). The V and J ends lost 3 bases and 2 bases, in that order; junction bases with no gene match: 1.

CDR3 nucleotide sequence: TGTGCCAGCAGCCTCAGGGTGGGAGTTCGTGGCGAGCAGTACTTC. Protein product: CASSLRVGVRGEQYF. This chain joins TRBV6-5 and TRBJ2-7; D is tentatively TRBD1 or TRBD2 (5 bases each). Germline V gives CDR1 MNHEY, CDR2 SVGAGI. CDR3 size: 15 residues. The germline V and J ends were trimmed by 6 bases and 6 bases, with 21 bases remaining between them.

The CDR3 DNA is TGTGCCAGCAGCAAGAGGGATCGGGGTCGAGGCTACGAGCAGTACTTC. Amino acid sequence: CASSKRDRGRGYEQYF. The rearrangement uses TRBV7-3 and TRBJ2-7; a weak D match, TRBD2 (5 bases). Germline V gives CDR1 SGHTA, CDR2 FQGTGA. The length of the CDR3 is 16 residues. V gave up 5 bases and J gave up 3 bases, with 20 bases separating them.

The chain employs TRBV4-1 and TRBJ2-1; 7 nucleotides match TRBD1. Germline loops: CDR1 MGHRA, CDR2 YSYEKL. The CDR3 sequence is 15 residues long. J gave up 10 bases and V 3 bases, and 12 bases lay outside the gene matches. The CDR3 protein is CASSHRGQSLGEQFF. The DNA of the CDR3 is TGCGCCAGCAGCCACCGGGGACAGTCCCTTGGGGAGCAGTTCTTC.

CDR3 bases: TGTGCCAGCAGTTCCCCGTGGACTAGTGGGGCAGATACGCAGTATTTT. Encoded protein: CASSSPWTSGADTQYF. V gene TRBV28 combines with J gene TRBJ2-3; TRBD2 matches 7 bases. The germline V gene has CDR1 MDHEN and CDR2 SYDVKM. This CDR3 contains 16 residues. Trimming cost V 4 bases and J 4 bases; bases outside gene matches: 11.

This chain joins TRBV2 and TRBJ2-1, with TRBD2 matching 11 bases. The V segment lost 4 bases and the J segment 7 bases; nucleotides outside the gene matches: 9. The length of the CDR3 is 16 residues. Germline loops: CDR1 SNHLY, CDR2 FYNNEI. The CDR3 DNA follows: TGTGCCAGCAGTGCCGCTAGCGGGAGGTGGCGGAATGAGCAGTTCTTC. This encodes CASSAASGRWRNEQFF.

The V call is TRBV14, the J call TRBJ2-1; maybe TRBD2 (5 bases). The germline CDR1 and CDR2 sequences are SGHDN and FVKESK. The CDR3 is 16 amino acids. The germline V and J ends were trimmed by 1 base and 7 bases, with 17 bases remaining between them. The CDR3 spells CASSQVRDPKVNEQFF. Here the CDR3 DNA reads TGTGCCAGCAGCCAAGTTCGGGATCCCAAGGTGAATGAGCAGTTCTTC.

The rearrangement uses TRBV7-8 and TRBJ2-7, with TRBD1 matching 8 bases. Germline CDR1 SGHVS, CDR2 FQNEAQ. The CDR3 runs to 15 residues. V gave up 4 bases and J gave up 2 bases; unmatched junction bases: 7. CDR3 sequence: CASSSTGTGTYEQYF. CDR3 in DNA: TGTGCCAGCAGCTCCACCGGGACAGGTACCTACGAGCAGTACTTC.